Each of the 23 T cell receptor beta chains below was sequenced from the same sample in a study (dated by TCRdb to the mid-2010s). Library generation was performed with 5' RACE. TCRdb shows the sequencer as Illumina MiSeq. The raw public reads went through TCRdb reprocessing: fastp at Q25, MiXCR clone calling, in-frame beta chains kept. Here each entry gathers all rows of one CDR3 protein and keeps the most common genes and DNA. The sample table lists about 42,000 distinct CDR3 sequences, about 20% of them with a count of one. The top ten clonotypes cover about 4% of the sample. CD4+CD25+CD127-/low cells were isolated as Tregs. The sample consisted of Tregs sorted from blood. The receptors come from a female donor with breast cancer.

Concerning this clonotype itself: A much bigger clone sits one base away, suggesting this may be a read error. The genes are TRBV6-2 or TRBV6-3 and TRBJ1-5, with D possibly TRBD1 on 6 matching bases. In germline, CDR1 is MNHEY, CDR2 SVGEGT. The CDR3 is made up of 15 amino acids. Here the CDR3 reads CANSYAGEGNQPQHF. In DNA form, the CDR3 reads TGTGCCAACAGTTACGCAGGGGAGGGCAATCAGCCCCAGCATTTT.

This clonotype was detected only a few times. The CDR3 bases are TGTGCCAGCAGTGTCCAGGGGAGGGCTTTCTTT. As protein: CASSVQGRAFF. V and J are TRBV7-9 and TRBJ1-1; a weak D match, TRBD1 (6 bases). Deletions cut 6 bases from V and 11 bases from J, with 13 bases between. Per the germline V gene, CDR1 is SEHNR and CDR2 is FQNEAQ (reference sequence). CDR3 length equals 11 residues. Complete variable domain (other parts from reference TRBV7-9 and TRBJ1-1): DTGVSQNPRHKITKRGQNVTFRCDPISEHNRLYWYRQTLGQGPEFLTYFQNEAQLEKSRLLSDRFSAERPKGSFSTLEIQRTEQGDSAMYLCASSVQGRAFFGQGTRLTVV.

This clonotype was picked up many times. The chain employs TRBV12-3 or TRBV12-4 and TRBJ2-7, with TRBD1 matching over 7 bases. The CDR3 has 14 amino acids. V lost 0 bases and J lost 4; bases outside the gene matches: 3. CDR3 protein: CASSLAPQGYEQYF. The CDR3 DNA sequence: TGTGCCAGCAGTTTAGCGCCACAGGGGTACGAGCAGTACTTC.

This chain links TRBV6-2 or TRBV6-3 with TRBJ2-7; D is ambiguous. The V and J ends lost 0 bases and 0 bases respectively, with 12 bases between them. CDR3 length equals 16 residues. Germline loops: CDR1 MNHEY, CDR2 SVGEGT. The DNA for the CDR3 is TGTGCCAGCAGTTACTCGGCCAGTCCAAGCTCCTACGAGCAGTACTTC. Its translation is CASSYSASPSSYEQYF.

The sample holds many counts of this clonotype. In DNA form, the CDR3 reads TGTGCCAGCTCGGGGTGGGGGAGAAGCTCCTACAATGAGCAGTTCTTC. This encodes CASSGWGRSSYNEQFF. The V and J genes are TRBV12-3 or TRBV12-4 and TRBJ2-1; D assignment may be TRBD1 or TRBD2 (5 bases each). Trimming pared 8 bases from V and 0 bases from J, leaving 17 bases between. CDR3 length: 16 residues.

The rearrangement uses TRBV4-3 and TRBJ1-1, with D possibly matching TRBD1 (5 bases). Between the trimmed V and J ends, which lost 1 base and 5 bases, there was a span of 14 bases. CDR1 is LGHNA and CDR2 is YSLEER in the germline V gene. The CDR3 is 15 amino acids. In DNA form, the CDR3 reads TGCGCCAGCAGCCAAGTACCGGAGAAGGGGACTGAAGCTTTCTTT. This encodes CASSQVPEKGTEAFF.

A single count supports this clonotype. CDR3: CASSKGRGIMGSQETQYF. DNA for the CDR3: TGTGCCAGCAGCAAAGGAAGGGGGATAATGGGTTCCCAAGAGACCCAGTACTTC. V usage is TRBV21-1 and J usage is TRBJ2-5; the D segment call TRBD1 is taken from the table without a DNA check. TRBV21-1 is given as a pseudogene. CDR3 length: 18 amino acids.

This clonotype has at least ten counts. This CDR3 is CASSVDAGGRYTGELFF. The CDR3 nucleotides read TGTGCCAGCAGCGTAGACGCCGGAGGGAGGTACACCGGGGAGCTGTTTTTT. The rearrangement uses TRBV9 and TRBJ2-2; TRBD2 is a possible D gene (6 bases). Trimming shortened V by 0 bases and J by 3 bases, and 15 bases separated the two germline ends. This CDR3 is 17 amino acids long. Germline CDR1 reads SGDLS; CDR2 reads YYNGEE. The complete variable domain, with remaining parts taken from reference TRBV9 and TRBJ2-2, reads DSGVTQTPKHLITATGQRVTLRCSPRSGDLSVYWYQQSLDQGLQFLIQYYNGEERAKGNILERFSAQQFPDLHSELNLSSLELGDSALYFCASSVDAGGRYTGELFFGEGSRLTVL.

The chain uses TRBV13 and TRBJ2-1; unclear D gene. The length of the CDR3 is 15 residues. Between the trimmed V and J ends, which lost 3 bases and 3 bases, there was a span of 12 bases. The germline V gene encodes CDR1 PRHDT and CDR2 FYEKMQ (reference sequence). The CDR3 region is CASSFLGSSYNEQFF. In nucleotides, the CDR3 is TGTGCCAGCAGCTTTTTAGGTAGCAGCTACAATGAGCAGTTCTTC. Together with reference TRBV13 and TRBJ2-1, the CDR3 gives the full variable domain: AAGVIQSPRHLIKEKRETATLKCYPIPRHDTVYWYQQGPGQDPQFLISFYEKMQSDKGSIPDRFSAQQFSDYHSELNMSSLELGDSALYFCASSFLGSSYNEQFFGPGTRLTVL.

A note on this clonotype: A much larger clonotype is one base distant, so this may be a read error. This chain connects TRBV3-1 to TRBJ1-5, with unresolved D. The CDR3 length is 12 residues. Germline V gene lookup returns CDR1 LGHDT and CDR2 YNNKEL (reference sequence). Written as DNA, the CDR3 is TGTGCCAGCGGCCAAGGCAGTCAGCCCCAGCATTTT. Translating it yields CASGQGSQPQHF.

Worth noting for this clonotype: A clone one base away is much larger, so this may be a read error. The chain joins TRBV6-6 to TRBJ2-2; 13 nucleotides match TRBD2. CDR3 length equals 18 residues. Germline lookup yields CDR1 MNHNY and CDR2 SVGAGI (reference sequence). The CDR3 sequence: CSSSYGGTSGIRTGELFF. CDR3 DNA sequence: TGTTCCAGCAGTTACGGGGGGACTAGCGGGATCCGCACCGGGGAGCTGTTTTTT.

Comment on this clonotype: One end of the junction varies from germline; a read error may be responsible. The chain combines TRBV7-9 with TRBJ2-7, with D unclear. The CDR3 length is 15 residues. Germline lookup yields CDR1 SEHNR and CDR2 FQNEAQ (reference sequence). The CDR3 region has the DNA TGTGCCGGCAGCTCCGGGCCCCGTACCGGCTACGAGCAGTACTTC. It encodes CAGSSGPRTGYEQYF.

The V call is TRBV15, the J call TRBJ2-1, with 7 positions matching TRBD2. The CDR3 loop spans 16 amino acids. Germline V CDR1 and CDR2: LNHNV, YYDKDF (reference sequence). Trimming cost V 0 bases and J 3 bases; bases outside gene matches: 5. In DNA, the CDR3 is TGTGCCACCAGCAGAGAGTCGGGCGGGAGCTACAATGAGCAGTTCTTC. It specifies CATSRESGGSYNEQFF.

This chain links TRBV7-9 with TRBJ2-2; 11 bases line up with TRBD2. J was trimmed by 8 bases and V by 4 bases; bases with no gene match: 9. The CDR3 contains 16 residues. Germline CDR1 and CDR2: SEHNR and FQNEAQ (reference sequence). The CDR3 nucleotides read TGTGCCAGCAGCTCCTGGGGGACTAGCGGCGCGGGGGAGCTGTTTTTT. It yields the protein CASSSWGTSGAGELFF.

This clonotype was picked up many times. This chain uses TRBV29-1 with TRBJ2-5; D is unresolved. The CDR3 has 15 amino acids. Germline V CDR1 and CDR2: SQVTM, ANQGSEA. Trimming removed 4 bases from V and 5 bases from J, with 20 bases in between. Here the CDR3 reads CSVGAGRGVGETQYF. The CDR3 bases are TGCAGCGTTGGTGCCGGAAGAGGAGTCGGGGAGACCCAGTACTTC.

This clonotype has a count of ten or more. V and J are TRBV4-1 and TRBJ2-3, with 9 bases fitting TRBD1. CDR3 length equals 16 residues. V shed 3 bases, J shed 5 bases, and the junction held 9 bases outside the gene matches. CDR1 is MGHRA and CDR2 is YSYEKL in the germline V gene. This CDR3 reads CASSQPSQGAEDTQYF. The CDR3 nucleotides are TGCGCCAGCAGCCAGCCTTCACAGGGGGCGGAAGATACGCAGTATTTT.

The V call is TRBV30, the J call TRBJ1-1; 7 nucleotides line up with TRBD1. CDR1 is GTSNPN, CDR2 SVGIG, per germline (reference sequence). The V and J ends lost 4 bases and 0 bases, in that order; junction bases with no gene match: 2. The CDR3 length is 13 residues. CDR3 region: CAWKGQLNTEAFF. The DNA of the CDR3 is TGTGCCTGGAAGGGACAGTTGAACACTGAAGCTTTCTTT. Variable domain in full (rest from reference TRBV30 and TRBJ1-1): SQTIHQWPATLVQPVGSPLSLECTVEGTSNPNLYWYRQAAGRGLQLLFYSVGIGQISSEVPQNLSASRPQDRQFILSSKKLLLSDSGFYLCAWKGQLNTEAFFGQGTRLTVV.

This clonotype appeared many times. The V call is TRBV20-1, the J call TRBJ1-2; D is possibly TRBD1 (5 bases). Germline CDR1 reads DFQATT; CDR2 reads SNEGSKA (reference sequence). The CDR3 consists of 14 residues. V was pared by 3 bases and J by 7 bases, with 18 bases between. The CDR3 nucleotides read TGCAGTGCTAGCGGATTAGGGGCCATTGGTGGCTACACCTTC. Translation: CSASGLGAIGGYTF.

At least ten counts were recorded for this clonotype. The CDR3 DNA is TGCGCCAGCAGCACCAGCGGCTCCTACGAGCAGTACTTC. Protein product: CASSTSGSYEQYF. The V call is TRBV4-1, the J call TRBJ2-7; a possible D gene is TRBD2 (5 bases). The germline gives CDR1 MGHRA, CDR2 YSYEKL. This CDR3 has 13 residues. The V end lost 5 bases, the J end lost 0 bases, and 8 bases lay between the germline ends.

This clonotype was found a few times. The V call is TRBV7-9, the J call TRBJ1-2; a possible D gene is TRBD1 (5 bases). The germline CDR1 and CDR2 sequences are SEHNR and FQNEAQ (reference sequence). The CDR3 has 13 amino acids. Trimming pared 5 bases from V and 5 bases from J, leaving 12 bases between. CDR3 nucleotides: TGTGCCAGCAGCCGGCTGGGGGAATATGGCTACACCTTC. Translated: CASSRLGEYGYTF.

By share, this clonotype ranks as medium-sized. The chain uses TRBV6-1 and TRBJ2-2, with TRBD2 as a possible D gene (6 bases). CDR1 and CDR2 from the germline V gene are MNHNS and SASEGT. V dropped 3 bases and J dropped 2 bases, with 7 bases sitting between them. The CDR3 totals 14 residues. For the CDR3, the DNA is TGTGCCAGCAGTGAGGGACTTAACACCGGGGAGCTGTTTTTT. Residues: CASSEGLNTGELFF.

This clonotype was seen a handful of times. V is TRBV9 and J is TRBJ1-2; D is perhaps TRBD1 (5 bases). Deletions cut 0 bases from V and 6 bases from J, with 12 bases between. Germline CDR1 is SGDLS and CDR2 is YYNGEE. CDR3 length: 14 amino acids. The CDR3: CASSVDRTRNGYTF. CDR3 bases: TGTGCCAGCAGCGTAGACCGGACAAGGAATGGCTACACCTTC.

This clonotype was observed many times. CDR3 nucleotide sequence: TGCGCCAGCAGCCAAGAAGGCAGTAGATATGGCTACACCTTC. The encoded protein is CASSQEGSRYGYTF. The V call is TRBV4-1, the J call TRBJ1-2, with D unclear. CDR3 length: 14 amino acids. V was cut by 0 bases and J by 5 bases, with 10 bases left in between. CDR1 and CDR2 from the germline V gene are MGHRA and YSYEKL.